A single TCR beta chain is shown here with its context. Its antigen is unidentified. The data originate from a study of response to subunit inactivated influenza vaccine. Findings and caveats of the study: The authors put forward the suggestion that each seasonal influenza vaccination may bring in only a limited number of new T cells.

TCRdb processed the RT-PCR reads anew with MiXCR; each CDR3 protein has one entry. The sample includes about 180,000 distinct CDR3 sequences, around 9% of them seen just once. V was clipped by 2 bases and J by 3 bases, with 8 bases between them. The CDR3 loop spans 14 amino acids. In germline, CDR1 is SGHTA, CDR2 FQGNSA. This clonotype was obtained from a man in his fifties who received an inactivated influenza vaccine. Here the sequenced sample was non-naive T cells sorted from PBMCs, taken on the day of vaccination. The V call is TRBV7-2, the J call TRBJ1-5, with D unclear. CDR3: CASSLNGYNQPQHF. CDR3 sequence (DNA): TGTGCCAGCAGCTTAAACGGCTACAATCAGCCCCAGCATTTT.